Presented here are 22 T cell receptor beta chains from one specimen sequenced in a study of metastatic and nonmetastatic thyroid tumors. No treatment of any kind had been given to any patient before thyroid surgery. TCRdb re-called clones from the PCR reads using MiXCR. The sample consists of about 39,000 clones, approximately 19% of them appearing once. The specimen sequenced was blood. The receptor source for this set is a female donor with papillary thyroid cancer or a benign thyroid nodule (not recorded which). Some clones in this sample may be carry-over from other donors' samples.

This chain connects TRBV24-1 to TRBJ2-2; 10 bases line up with TRBD2. The CDR3 covers 20 residues. CDR1 is KGHDR and CDR2 is SFDVKD in the germline V gene. V was clipped by 4 bases and J by 3 bases; unmatched bases: 16. This CDR3 is CATSDLPGRAGGPYTGELFF. The CDR3 DNA sequence: TGTGCCACCAGTGACCTACCAGGAAGAGCGGGAGGGCCTTACACCGGGGAGCTGTTTTTT.

This clone is classed as medium-sized (0.01 to 0.1%). This rearrangement joins TRBV28 to TRBJ2-7; D gene uncertain. The CDR3 is 9 residues long. The germline gives CDR1 MDHEN, CDR2 SYDVKM. Trimming cost V 8 bases and J 4 bases, with 3 bases left between them. The CDR3 sequence: CASGYEQYF. CDR3 sequence (DNA): TGTGCCAGCGGTTACGAGCAGTACTTC. The variable domain in full, with the rest retrieved from reference TRBV28 and TRBJ2-7, is DVKVTQSSRYLVKRTGEKVFLECVQDMDHENMFWYRQDPGLGLRLIYFSYDVKMKEKGDIPEGYSVSREKKERFSLILESASTNQTSMYLCASGYEQYFGPGTRLTVT.

The J gene is TRBJ2-1, the V gene TRBV11-2, with TRBD2 as a possible D gene (5 bases). Germline-derived CDR1 and CDR2 are SGHAT and FQNNGV. The V gene lost 0 bases and the J gene lost 8 bases, with 8 bases spanning the gap. CDR3 size: 13 residues. The DNA of the CDR3 is TGTGCCAGCAGCTTAGATCTCGGGGATGAGCAGTTCTTC. This translates into CASSLDLGDEQFF.

This clone was found many times. The chain uses TRBV12-3 or TRBV12-4 and TRBJ1-2; D is ambiguous. Trimming took 5 bases from V and 1 from J, leaving 14 bases between them. The CDR3 is 15 amino acids. The CDR3 loop reads CASSPTSDINYGYTF. In DNA form, the CDR3 reads TGTGCCAGCAGTCCAACCTCCGACATTAACTATGGCTACACCTTC.

This clone occurred many times. The V gene is TRBV7-3, the J gene TRBJ2-3; D ambiguous. Per the germline V gene, CDR1 is SGHTA and CDR2 is FQGTGA. The V gene lost 4 bases and the J gene lost 5 bases, with 10 bases spanning the gap. This CDR3 comprises 13 residues. CDR3 region: CASSYLGRDTQYF. The CDR3 DNA is TGTGCCAGCAGCTACTTAGGGCGAGATACGCAGTATTTT.

This clone was counted at least ten times. V gene TRBV7-9 combines with J gene TRBJ2-5; no reliable D call. Germline-derived CDR1 and CDR2 are SEHNR and FQNEAQ (reference sequence). CDR3 length: 13 residues. With 1 base removed from V and 5 bases from J, the gap between germline ends came to 8 bases. The CDR3 bases are TGTGCCAGCAGCTTAGGATTCGGGGAGACCCAGTACTTC. Its protein product is CASSLGFGETQYF.

This clone occurred a few times. The rearrangement joins TRBV19 to TRBJ2-2; D remains ambiguous. Germline CDR1 is LNHDA and CDR2 is SQIVND (reference sequence). Trimming took off 5 bases at V and 0 bases at J, with 7 bases between the two ends. The CDR3 sequence is 14 residues long. For the CDR3, the DNA is TGTGCCAGTAGTCCTTTCTCGAACACCGGGGAGCTGTTTTTT. Protein sequence: CASSPFSNTGELFF.

This clone was seen at least ten times. The chain couples TRBV9 to TRBJ2-1; 11 nucleotides agree with TRBD2. The CDR3 sequence is 15 residues long. V lost 0 bases to trimming and J lost 5 bases; unmatched junction nucleotides: 1. CDR1 and CDR2 from the germline V gene are SGDLS and YYNGEE. CDR3 in amino acids: CASSVGGLADNEQFF. CDR3 coding DNA: TGTGCCAGCAGCGTAGGGGGACTAGCGGACAATGAGCAGTTCTTC.

This clone was picked up many times. A single base separates this from a much larger clone, so it may be a read error. The identical CDR3 is also encoded by other nucleotide sequences in the sample. V usage is TRBV10-1 and J usage is TRBJ2-2; D is unresolved. The CDR3 consists of 13 residues. Germline lookup yields CDR1 WNHNN and CDR2 SYGVQD (reference sequence). Trimming removed 6 bases from V and 11 bases from J, with 16 bases in between. DNA for the CDR3: TGCGCCAGCAGCCCGGTTGTTGGCGGAGAGCTGTTTTTT. Translation: CASSPVVGGELFF.

This clone turned up a few times. A much larger clone sits a single nucleotide away, making a read error possible. The chain combines TRBV6-1 with TRBJ2-7, with D maybe TRBD1 (5 bases). Trimming took 7 bases from V and 7 from J, leaving 17 bases between them. Germline V CDR1 and CDR2: MNHNS, SASEGT. CDR3 length equals 13 residues. CDR3 protein: CASIPVGRWEQYF. Written as DNA, the CDR3 is TGTGCCAGCATCCCCGTGGGGCGCTGGGAGCAGTACTTC.

Points on this clone: One end of the junction varies from germline; a read error may be responsible. This chain uses TRBV6-2 or TRBV6-3 with TRBJ2-3; perhaps TRBD1 as D (5 bases). In germline, CDR1 is MNHEY, CDR2 SVGEGT. The CDR3 is 14 residues long. As DNA, the CDR3 is TGTGCCACCAAGGGGTGTGGAGACACAGACACGCAGTATTTT. This encodes CATKGCGDTDTQYF.

There are many counts of this clone. Since a much larger clone is just one base distant, this may be a read error. The sample has other DNA sequences that encode this CDR3 too. CDR3 protein: CASSAGQGHGANEKLFF. For the CDR3, the DNA is TGCGCCAGCAGCGCGGGCCAGGGGCATGGGGCTAATGAAAAACTGTTTTTT. This chain uses TRBV5-1 with TRBJ1-4, with D perhaps TRBD1 (6 bases). V lost 4 bases and J 3 bases, leaving 19 bases between the germline ends. This CDR3 is 17 amino acids long. Germline loops: CDR1 SGHRS, CDR2 YFSETQ.

This clone was picked up many times. This chain uses TRBV11-1 with TRBJ1-1, with D possibly TRBD1 on 5 matching bases. Trimming cost V 1 base and J 2 bases, with 17 bases left between them. The CDR3 is 17 amino acids. CDR1 and CDR2 (germline): SGHAT, FQDESV (reference sequence). In nucleotides, the CDR3 is TGTGCCAGCAGCTTAGGGGGCCGGTCCGGGGGAAACACTGAAGCTTTCTTT. The encoded protein is CASSLGGRSGGNTEAFF.

In its sample, this clone was seen many times. The chain combines TRBV11-2 with TRBJ2-6; the D gene is possibly TRBD2 (6 bases). V shed 5 bases and J shed 0 bases, with 14 bases lying between them. This CDR3 comprises 17 residues. From germline, CDR1 is SGHAT and CDR2 FQNNGV. The CDR3 spells CASSPRAGYSGANVLTF. The CDR3, as DNA: TGTGCCAGCAGCCCTCGGGCGGGGTACTCTGGGGCCAACGTCCTGACTTTC.

Note on this clone: One end of the junction varies from germline; a read error may be responsible. V usage is TRBV19 and J usage is TRBJ2-7, with 10 bases that match TRBD2. Looked up from germline, CDR1 is LNHDA and CDR2 is SQIVND (reference sequence). The CDR3 is 13 amino acids. The CDR3 DNA sequence: TGTGCCAGTAGTACCGGGACTAGCGTCAGGCCCCACTTC. Encoded protein: CASSTGTSVRPHF.

This clone was counted many times. A read error may produce the germline difference seen at one junction end. The rearrangement joins TRBV20-1 to TRBJ1-6; weak D call: TRBD1 (5 bases). The CDR3 has 15 amino acids. The germline gives CDR1 DFQATT, CDR2 SNEGSKA (reference sequence). CDR3: CSATPGRGYISPLHF. The CDR3 DNA reads TGCAGTGCTACCCCGGGGCGGGGGTATATTTCACCCCTCCACTTT.

This clone was detected only a few times. The V and J genes are TRBV6-1 and TRBJ2-5, with D perhaps assigned TRBD1 or TRBD2 (5 bases each). The CDR3 has 14 amino acids. Germline CDR1 MNHNS, CDR2 SASEGT. Trimming removed 6 bases at V and 4 bases at J, with 15 bases between. The CDR3 spells CASRSDSGTETQYF. CDR3 in DNA: TGTGCCAGCAGATCTGACAGTGGGACAGAGACCCAGTACTTC.

This clone was recorded many times. The junction departs from the called germline gene at one end, perhaps through a read error. This chain links TRBV28 with TRBJ2-2, with no clear D. The germline gives CDR1 MDHEN, CDR2 SYDVKM. This CDR3 spans 12 amino acids. The chain's CDR3 is CASRTSTRELFF. The CDR3 nucleotides are TGTGCCAGCAGGACTTCCACCCGGGAGCTGTTTTTT.

The CDR3 reads CSAMVLAGESSYEQYF. The CDR3 bases are TGCAGTGCTATGGTACTAGCGGGAGAGAGCTCCTACGAGCAGTACTTC. The chain uses TRBV20-1 and TRBJ2-7; 11 bases line up with TRBD2. This CDR3 has 16 amino acids. Trimming removed 4 bases from V and 0 bases from J; junction bases left unmatched: 8. Germline lookup yields CDR1 DFQATT and CDR2 SNEGSKA (reference sequence).

This clone showed up many times. In the same sample, other DNA sequences code for this CDR3. The chain has TRBV11-2 and TRBJ1-2, with 9 bases that match TRBD1. The germline V gene encodes CDR1 SGHAT and CDR2 FQNNGV. The CDR3 runs to 16 residues. Germline trimming cut 5 bases from V and 4 bases from J; bases unmatched to any gene: 11. CDR3 DNA sequence: TGTGCCAGCAGCGGAGGGGGGGACAGGGTTTTCTATGGCTACACCTTC. It is translated as CASSGGGDRVFYGYTF.

Note on this clone: A read error may be the cause here, since a much bigger clone is one base away. Other DNA sequences in the same sample also yield this CDR3. The rearrangement uses TRBV7-3 and TRBJ2-1, with D tentatively TRBD1 (5 bases). CDR1 is SGHTA and CDR2 is FQGTGA in the germline V gene. V was clipped by 2 bases and J by 5 bases, with 13 bases between them. The CDR3 extends over 15 amino acids. The chain's CDR3 is CASSLRQGVNNEQFF. The CDR3 nucleotides are TGTGCCAGCAGCTTACGTCAGGGTGTGAACAATGAGCAGTTCTTC.

V is TRBV20-1 and J is TRBJ1-5; D not resolved. Trimming pared 7 bases from V and 4 bases from J, leaving 14 bases between. Germline V gene data show CDR1 as DFQATT and CDR2 as SNEGSKA (reference sequence). This CDR3 comprises 13 residues. The CDR3 sequence: CSVLTDSNQPQHF. The CDR3 DNA is TGCAGTGTCCTCACCGATAGTAATCAGCCCCAGCATTTT.